Below are 29 T cell receptor beta chains sequenced from a single sample in a study of blood T cells in healthy people across ages. It was with a sample-barcoded 5' primer and a J-beta primer mix that a second PCR of roughly 7 to 12 cycles was run. Using its own MiXCR run on the 5' RACE reads, TCRdb lists one record per CDR3 protein. The data hold more than 800,000 distinct CDR3 sequences, with 40% to 55% observed a single time. Sequenced input: blood. These receptors all stem from an older woman in good health.

The chain is built from TRBV5-1 and TRBJ2-1, with D possibly matching TRBD1 (6 bases). This CDR3 has 15 residues. Trimming took 6 bases from V and 0 from J, leaving 13 bases between them. Germline CDR1 and CDR2: SGHRS and YFSETQ. The chain's CDR3 is CASTLQGYSYNEQFF. As DNA, the CDR3 is TGCGCCAGCACCCTACAGGGCTACTCCTACAATGAGCAGTTCTTC.

This clonotype was counted a few times. This chain uses TRBV6-6 with TRBJ2-3, with D possibly matching TRBD1 (5 bases). CDR3 size: 16 residues. V was pared by 0 bases and J by 0 bases, with 10 bases between. Germline loops: CDR1 MNHNY, CDR2 SVGAGI (reference sequence). In DNA form, the CDR3 reads TGTGCCAGCAGTTACTCTTTCCAGGGAAGCACAGATACGCAGTATTTT. Residues: CASSYSFQGSTDTQYF.

This clonotype was counted between two and nine times. The chain employs TRBV27 and TRBJ1-4; D gene ambiguous. The V end was cut by 6 bases, the J end by 8 bases, with 13 bases between. This CDR3 has 13 amino acids. Germline loops: CDR1 MNHEY, CDR2 SMNVEV (reference sequence). CDR3 bases: TGTGCCAGCAGGACCTCCTTGGGGGAAAAACTGTTTTTT. Protein: CASRTSLGEKLFF. Together with reference TRBV27 and TRBJ1-4, the CDR3 gives the full variable domain: EAQVTQNPRYLITVTGKKLTVTCSQNMNHEYMSWYRQDPGLGLRQIYYSMNVEVTDKGDVPEGYKVSRKEKRNFPLILESPSPNQTSLYFCASRTSLGEKLFFGSGTQLSVL.

The CDR3 coding sequence is TGTGCCAGCAGCCAAGGACCTAGCTCCTACGAGCAGTACTTC. This codes for CASSQGPSSYEQYF. The chain couples TRBV3-1 to TRBJ2-7; D is ambiguous. V lost 1 base, J lost 0 bases, and 7 bases lay in between. The CDR3 is 14 residues long. Germline CDR1 and CDR2: LGHDT and YNNKEL (reference sequence).

The chain recombines TRBV20-1 with TRBJ2-1; TRBD2 is a possible D gene (7 bases). The germline gives CDR1 DFQATT, CDR2 SNEGSKA (reference sequence). This CDR3 is built from 13 residues. V lost 0 bases and J 10 bases, leaving 13 bases between the germline ends. The DNA of the CDR3 is TGCAGTGCTAGAGATCCGGGGGGCAACGAGCAGTTCTTC. This sequence encodes CSARDPGGNEQFF.

This chain uses TRBV7-6 with TRBJ2-3; D possibly corresponds to TRBD1 (5 bases). Trimming left V 5 bases short and J 5 bases short, with 14 bases between. CDR3 length: 14 amino acids. The germline V gene has CDR1 SGHVS and CDR2 FNYEAQ. The CDR3 bases are TGTGCCAGCAGCGAGCGACAGCCGGGAGATACGCAGTATTTT. Translated: CASSERQPGDTQYF.

The CDR3 DNA reads TGCGCCAGCAGCCGAAATAGCGGCCAAGAGACCCAGTACTTC. It specifies CASSRNSGQETQYF. The rearrangement joins TRBV4-1 to TRBJ2-4; a weak D match, TRBD2 (6 bases). The J call may be faulty, since TRBJ2-5 better matches the DNA end. CDR1 and CDR2 (germline): MGHRA, YSYEKL. The CDR3 contains 14 residues.

The chain links TRBV27 to TRBJ2-7, with TRBD1 matching 8 bases. This CDR3 is 16 amino acids long. The trim removed 5 bases at V and 4 bases at J, leaving 13 bases unmatched. Per germline, CDR1 MNHEY and CDR2 SMNVEV (reference sequence). This CDR3 is CASSRFLDRGPYEQYF. CDR3 DNA sequence: TGTGCCAGCAGTCGCTTTTTAGACAGGGGTCCTTACGAGCAGTACTTC.

There are a few counts of this clonotype. Written as DNA, the CDR3 is TGCAGTGCTAGAGACACTAGCGCTCAAGAGACCCAGTACTTC. The encoded protein is CSARDTSAQETQYF. The chain has TRBV20-1 and TRBJ2-5; 7 bases are shared with TRBD2. V shed 0 bases, J shed 2 bases, and the junction held 3 bases outside the gene matches. Germline CDR1 is DFQATT and CDR2 is SNEGSKA (reference sequence). This CDR3 has 14 amino acids.

The CDR3 DNA reads TGTGCCAGCAGCTTAGCCCCGGGCCACTCCTACGAGCAGTACTTC. Protein product: CASSLAPGHSYEQYF. The rearrangement joins TRBV7-6 to TRBJ2-7; D ambiguous. The CDR3 contains 15 residues. V lost 0 bases to trimming and J lost 0 bases, with 9 bases between them. Germline V gene data show CDR1 as SGHVS and CDR2 as FNYEAQ.

This clonotype appeared a few times. V is TRBV21-1 and J is TRBJ2-7; the D call in the table, TRBD1, was not verified against the DNA. TRBV21-1 is a pseudogene. This CDR3 is built from 13 residues. The CDR3 reads CATLGGGRYEQYF. The CDR3 DNA sequence: TGTGCCACCCTGGGCGGGGGGCGCTACGAGCAGTACTTC.

This chain connects TRBV11-1 to TRBJ1-1, with a possible D match to TRBD1 (6 bases). The germline V gene encodes CDR1 SGHAT and CDR2 FQDESV (reference sequence). This CDR3 contains 15 residues. Trimming stripped 3 bases from V and 3 bases from J, with 14 bases between. CDR3 sequence reads: CASSLYRALDTEAFF. In nucleotides, the CDR3 is TGTGCCAGCAGCTTGTACAGGGCCCTGGACACTGAAGCTTTCTTT.

This clonotype was counted only a few times. The rearrangement links TRBV28 to TRBJ2-4; 8 bases line up with TRBD2. Germline CDR1 is MDHEN and CDR2 is SYDVKM. The ends lost 5 bases at V and 6 bases at J; junction bases unmatched: 12. The CDR3 is 16 amino acids. The DNA of the CDR3 is TGTGCCAGCAGTCTCCCTAGGAGCGGGAGAGTAAACATTCAGTACTTC. This codes for CASSLPRSGRVNIQYF.

This clonotype has just a few counts. The chain joins TRBV10-3 to TRBJ1-2; 8 nucleotides line up with TRBD1. CDR3 length: 15 residues. Per germline, CDR1 ENHRY and CDR2 SYGVKD. Losses at the gene ends were 8 bases for V and 4 bases for J; bases not matched to a gene: 12. The CDR3 region has the DNA TGTGCCATCCTTGAGCTGGACAGGGAAGGCTATGGCTACACCTTC. Encoded protein: CAILELDREGYGYTF.

This clonotype was observed a few times. CDR3 sequence reads: CATLPVGGLAKNIQYF. CDR3 DNA: TGTGCCACCCTACCGGTGGGCGGACTAGCCAAAAACATTCAGTACTTC. The V call is TRBV15, the J call TRBJ2-4, with TRBD2 as a possible D gene (5 bases). From germline, CDR1 is LNHNV and CDR2 YYDKDF (reference sequence). V was pared by 8 bases and J by 0 bases, with 17 bases between. The CDR3 totals 16 residues. The entire variable domain, with the rest obtained from reference TRBV15 and TRBJ2-4, is as follows: DAMVIQNPRYQVTQFGKPVTLSCSQTLNHNVMYWYQQKSSQAPKLLFHYYDKDFNNEADTPDNFQSRRPNTSFCFLDIRSPGLGDTAMYLCATLPVGGLAKNIQYFGAGTRLSVL.

This clonotype was counted a few times. CDR3 loop: CASSQGAGRSSYEQYF. The CDR3 DNA reads TGTGCCAGCAGCCAAGGTGCGGGAAGGAGCTCCTACGAGCAGTACTTC. This chain connects TRBV4-2 to TRBJ2-7; TRBD2 is a possible D gene (6 bases). The germline V gene encodes CDR1 LGHNA and CDR2 YNFKEQ. The CDR3 sequence is 16 residues long. V lost 1 base and J 0 bases, leaving 13 bases between the germline ends.

This clonotype was seen once. V and J are TRBV7-9 and TRBJ2-1, with 7 nucleotides matching TRBD1. Trimming at V came to 5 bases and at J to 5 bases, leaving 9 bases not matched to a gene. The CDR3 totals 15 residues. Germline lookup yields CDR1 SEHNR and CDR2 FQNEAQ (reference sequence). The CDR3 region is CASSPLPGQNNEQFF. In DNA, the CDR3 is TGTGCCAGCAGCCCGCTCCCGGGACAGAACAATGAGCAGTTCTTC.

This clonotype was detected a few times. This sequence joins TRBV27 and TRBJ2-7; 9 positions match TRBD2. The CDR3 runs 15 residues. In germline, CDR1 is MNHEY, CDR2 SMNVEV (reference sequence). With 2 bases clipped from V and 5 bases from J, the junction kept 7 bases outside the gene matches. In nucleotides, the CDR3 is TGTGCCAGCAGTTTAAAGGCGGGAGGGCCCCACGAGCAGTACTTC. It codes for CASSLKAGGPHEQYF.

This clonotype was picked up a small number of times. The rearrangement joins TRBV2 to TRBJ2-5; no clear D gene. The germline CDR1 and CDR2 sequences are SNHLY and FYNNEI. Trimming pared 6 bases from V and 0 bases from J, leaving 5 bases between. The CDR3 has 12 residues. The CDR3 coding sequence is TGTGCCAGCAGGGGTTACCAAGAGACCCAGTACTTC. The encoded protein is CASRGYQETQYF.

The rearrangement joins TRBV2 to TRBJ1-1; D not resolved. The V end lost 2 bases, the J end lost 10 bases, and 5 bases lay between the germline ends. Germline CDR1 SNHLY, CDR2 FYNNEI. The CDR3 runs to 10 residues. The CDR3 loop reads CASSESGAFF. In nucleotides, the CDR3 is TGTGCCAGCAGTGAATCTGGAGCTTTCTTT.

Here the CDR3 DNA reads TGTGCCAGCAGTCCACTGGGAGGGGGGCGGGCTGAGCAGTTCTTC. It is translated as CASSPLGGGRAEQFF. The chain is built from TRBV27 and TRBJ2-1; D might be TRBD2 (7 bases). CDR3 length: 15 residues. Trimming removed 5 bases at V and 9 bases at J, with 20 bases between. The V gene's germline CDR1 is MNHEY and CDR2 SMNVEV (reference sequence).

The chain has TRBV21-1 and TRBJ1-2; the D segment call TRBD1 is taken from the table without a DNA check. TRBV21-1 is a pseudogene segment. This CDR3 is 15 amino acids long. CDR3 DNA sequence: TGTGCCAGCAGCAAAGTCACAGGGGGAGCTGATGGCTACACCTTC. Protein product: CASSKVTGGADGYTF.

This clonotype was detected a few times. The J gene is TRBJ2-7, the V gene TRBV27; D tentatively reads TRBD1 or TRBD2 (6 bases each). Trimming cost V 2 bases and J 0 bases, with 11 bases left between them. The CDR3 sequence is 15 residues long. Germline assignment: CDR1 MNHEY and CDR2 SMNVEV (reference sequence). CDR3: CASSLRGPLSYEQYF. As DNA, the CDR3 is TGTGCCAGCAGTTTACGGGGGCCCCTCTCCTACGAGCAGTACTTC.

This clonotype was seen more than once but under ten times. The chain combines TRBV20-1 with TRBJ2-7; the match to TRBD2 covers 10 bases. Trimming removed 2 bases from V and 0 bases from J; junction bases left unmatched: 10. The CDR3 is made up of 17 amino acids. CDR1 and CDR2 (germline): DFQATT, SNEGSKA (reference sequence). DNA of the CDR3: TGCAGTGCTAGAAAGTCCCGACTAGCGGGTAGCTCCTACGAGCAGTACTTC. Encoded protein: CSARKSRLAGSSYEQYF.

This clonotype has just a few counts. V and J are TRBV7-3 and TRBJ2-5; the match to TRBD1 covers 7 bases. The J segment lost 7 bases and the V segment lost 4 bases, leaving 9 bases of the junction unmatched. This CDR3 has 14 residues. The germline V gene encodes CDR1 SGHTA and CDR2 FQGTGA. CDR3 loop: CASSWGQPGRTQYF. CDR3 DNA sequence: TGTGCCAGCAGCTGGGGACAGCCGGGGAGGACCCAGTACTTC.

The chain combines TRBV25-1 with TRBJ2-2; a weak D match, TRBD2 (5 bases). Trimming removed 3 bases at V and 7 bases at J, with 9 bases between. The CDR3 runs to 13 residues. Germline CDR1 and CDR2: MGHDK and SYGVNS. The CDR3 here is CASSDLGNGELFF. The DNA of the CDR3 is TGTGCCAGCAGTGATCTCGGGAACGGGGAGCTGTTTTTT.

This clonotype appeared a single time. V and J are TRBV6-2 or TRBV6-3 and TRBJ2-5, with 11 bases matching TRBD2. The CDR3 length is 16 residues. CDR1 and CDR2 (germline): MNHEY, SVGEGT. The V and J ends lost 5 bases and 1 base, in that order; junction bases with no gene match: 6. The CDR3 nucleotides are TGTGCCAGCAGTGTCCCGGGACTAGCGGTCCAAGAGACCCAGTACTTC. Encoded protein: CASSVPGLAVQETQYF.

V and J are TRBV30 and TRBJ2-1, with 10 bases identical to TRBD2. CDR3 length: 19 amino acids. Unmatched junction bases numbered 19, after V lost 1 base and J lost 7 bases. The germline gives CDR1 GTSNPN, CDR2 SVGIG (reference sequence). The CDR3: CAWSAGTPTRLAGANEQFF. The CDR3 DNA sequence: TGTGCCTGGAGTGCCGGGACACCAACCCGACTAGCGGGTGCTAATGAGCAGTTCTTC.

This chain links TRBV29-1 with TRBJ1-6, with TRBD1 identical over 7 bases. V gave up 5 bases and J gave up 7 bases; unmatched junction bases: 2. This CDR3 is 12 amino acids long. Per germline, CDR1 SQVTM and CDR2 ANQGSEA. Here the CDR3 DNA reads TGCAGCGTTAGACAGGGAAATTCACCCCTCCACTTT. This gives the protein CSVRQGNSPLHF.